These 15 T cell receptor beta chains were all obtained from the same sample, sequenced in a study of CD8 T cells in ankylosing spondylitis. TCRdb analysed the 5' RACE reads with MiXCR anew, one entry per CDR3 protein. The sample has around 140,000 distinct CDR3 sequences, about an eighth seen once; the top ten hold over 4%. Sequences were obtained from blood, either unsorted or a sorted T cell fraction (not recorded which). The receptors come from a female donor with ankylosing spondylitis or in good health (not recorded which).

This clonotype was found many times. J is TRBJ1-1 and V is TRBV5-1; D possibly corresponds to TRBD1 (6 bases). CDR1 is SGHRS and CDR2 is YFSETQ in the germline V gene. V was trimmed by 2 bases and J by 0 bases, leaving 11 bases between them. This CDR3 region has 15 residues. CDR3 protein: CASSLSGQMNTEAFF. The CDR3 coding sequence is TGCGCCAGCAGCTTAAGTGGACAGATGAACACTGAAGCTTTCTTT. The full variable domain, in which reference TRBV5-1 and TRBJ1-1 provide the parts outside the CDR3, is KAGVTQTPRYLIKTRGQQVTLSCSPISGHRSVSWYQQTPGQGLQFLFEYFSETQRNKGNFPGRFSGRQFSNSRSEMNVSTLELGDSALYLCASSLSGQMNTEAFFGQGTRLTVV.

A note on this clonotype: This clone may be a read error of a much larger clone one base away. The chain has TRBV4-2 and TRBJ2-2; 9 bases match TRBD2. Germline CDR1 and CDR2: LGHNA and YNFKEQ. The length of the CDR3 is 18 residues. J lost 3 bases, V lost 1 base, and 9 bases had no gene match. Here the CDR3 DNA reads TGTGCCAGCAGCCAAGTTACTCGCGGGAGGGTCTACACCGGGGAGCTGTTTTTT. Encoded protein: CASSQVTRGRVYTGELFF.

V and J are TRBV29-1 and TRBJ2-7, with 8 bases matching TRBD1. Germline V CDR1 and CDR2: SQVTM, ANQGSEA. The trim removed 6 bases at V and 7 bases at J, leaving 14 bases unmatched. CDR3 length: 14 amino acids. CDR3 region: CSVLRQGRLGEQYF. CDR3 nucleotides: TGCAGCGTCCTACGACAGGGGCGACTAGGGGAGCAGTACTTC.

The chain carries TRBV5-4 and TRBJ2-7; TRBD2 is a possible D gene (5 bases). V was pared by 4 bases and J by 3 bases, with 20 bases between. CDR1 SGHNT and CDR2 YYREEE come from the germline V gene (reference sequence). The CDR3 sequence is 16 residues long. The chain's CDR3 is CASSTKPRRVGYEQYF. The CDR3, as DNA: TGTGCCAGCAGCACAAAACCCCGGCGGGTGGGCTACGAGCAGTACTTC.

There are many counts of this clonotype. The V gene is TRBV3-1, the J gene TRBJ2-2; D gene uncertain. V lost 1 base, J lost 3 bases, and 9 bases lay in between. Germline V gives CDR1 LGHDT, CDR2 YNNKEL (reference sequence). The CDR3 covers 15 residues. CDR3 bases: TGTGCCAGCAGCCAAGCCCCCCTGTACACCGGGGAGCTGTTTTTT. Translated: CASSQAPLYTGELFF.

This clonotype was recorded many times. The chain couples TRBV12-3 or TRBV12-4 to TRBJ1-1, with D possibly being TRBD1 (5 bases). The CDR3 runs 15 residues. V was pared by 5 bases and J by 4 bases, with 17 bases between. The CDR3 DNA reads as TGTGCCAGCAGTCCGTCGGGCAGAAGGGGCACTGAAGCTTTCTTT. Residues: CASSPSGRRGTEAFF.

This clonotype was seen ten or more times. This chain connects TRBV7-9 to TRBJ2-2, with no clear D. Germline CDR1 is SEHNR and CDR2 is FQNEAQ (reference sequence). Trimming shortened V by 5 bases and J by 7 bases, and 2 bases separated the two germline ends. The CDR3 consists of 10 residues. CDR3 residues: CASSGGELFF. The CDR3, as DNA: TGTGCCAGCAGCGGCGGGGAGCTGTTTTTT.

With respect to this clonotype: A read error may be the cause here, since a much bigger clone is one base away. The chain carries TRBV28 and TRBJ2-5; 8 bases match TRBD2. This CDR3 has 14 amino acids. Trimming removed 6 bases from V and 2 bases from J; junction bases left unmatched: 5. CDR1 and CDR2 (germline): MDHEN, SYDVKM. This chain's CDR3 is CASSGGATQETQYF. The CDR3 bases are TGTGCCAGCAGCGGGGGGGCAACTCAAGAGACCCAGTACTTC.

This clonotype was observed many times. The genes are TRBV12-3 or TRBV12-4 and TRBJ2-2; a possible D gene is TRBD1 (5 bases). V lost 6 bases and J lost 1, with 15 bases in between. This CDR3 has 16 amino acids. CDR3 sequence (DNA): TGTGCCAGCAGCTCCCGGGTAGGGGTGAACACCGGGGAGCTGTTTTTT. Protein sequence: CASSSRVGVNTGELFF.

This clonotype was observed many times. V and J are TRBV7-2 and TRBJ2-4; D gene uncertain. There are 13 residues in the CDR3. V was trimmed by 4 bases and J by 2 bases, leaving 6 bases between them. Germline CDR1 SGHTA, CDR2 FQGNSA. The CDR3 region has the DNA TGTGCCAGCAGCTCCCTGCCCAAAAACATTCAGTACTTC. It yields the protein CASSSLPKNIQYF.

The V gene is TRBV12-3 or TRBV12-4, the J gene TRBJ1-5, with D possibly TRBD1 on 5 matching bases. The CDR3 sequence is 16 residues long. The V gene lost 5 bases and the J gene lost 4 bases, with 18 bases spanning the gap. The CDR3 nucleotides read TGTGCCAGCAGTCCCGGAGCGGGACTACCAAATCAGCCCCAGCATTTT. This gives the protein CASSPGAGLPNQPQHF.

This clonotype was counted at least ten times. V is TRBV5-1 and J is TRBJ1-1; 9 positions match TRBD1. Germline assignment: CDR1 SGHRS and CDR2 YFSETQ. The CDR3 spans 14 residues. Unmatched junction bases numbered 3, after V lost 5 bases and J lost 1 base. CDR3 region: CASRGQGSNTEAFF. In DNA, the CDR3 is TGCGCCAGCAGAGGACAGGGGTCGAACACTGAAGCTTTCTTT.

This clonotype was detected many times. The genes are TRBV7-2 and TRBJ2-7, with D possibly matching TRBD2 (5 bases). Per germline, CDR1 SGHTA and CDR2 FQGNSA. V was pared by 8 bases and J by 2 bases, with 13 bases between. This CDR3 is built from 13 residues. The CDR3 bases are TGTGCCAGCGGCCGGGGTACCGCCTACGAGCAGTACTTC. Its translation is CASGRGTAYEQYF.

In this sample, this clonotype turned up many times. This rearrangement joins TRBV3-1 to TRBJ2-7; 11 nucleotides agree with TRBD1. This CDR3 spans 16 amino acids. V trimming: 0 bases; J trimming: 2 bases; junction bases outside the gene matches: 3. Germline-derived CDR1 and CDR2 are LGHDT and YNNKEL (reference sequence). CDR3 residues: CASSQDRGQGAYEQYF. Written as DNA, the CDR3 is TGTGCCAGCAGCCAAGATCGGGGACAGGGGGCCTACGAGCAGTACTTC.

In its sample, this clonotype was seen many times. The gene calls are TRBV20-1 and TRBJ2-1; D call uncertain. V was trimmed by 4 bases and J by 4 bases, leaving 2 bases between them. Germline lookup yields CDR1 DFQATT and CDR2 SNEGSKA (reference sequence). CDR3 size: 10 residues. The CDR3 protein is CSAIYNEQFF. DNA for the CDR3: TGCAGTGCTATATACAATGAGCAGTTCTTC.